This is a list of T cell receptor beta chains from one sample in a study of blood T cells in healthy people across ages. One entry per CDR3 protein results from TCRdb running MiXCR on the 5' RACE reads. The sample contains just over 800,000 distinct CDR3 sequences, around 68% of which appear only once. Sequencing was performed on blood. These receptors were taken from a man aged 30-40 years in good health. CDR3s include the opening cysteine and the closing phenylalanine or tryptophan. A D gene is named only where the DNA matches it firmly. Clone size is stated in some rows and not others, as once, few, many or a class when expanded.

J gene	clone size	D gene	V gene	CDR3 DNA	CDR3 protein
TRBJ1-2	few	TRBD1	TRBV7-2	TGTGCCGGCAGCATAACAGGGGGCCGCGGCTACACCTTC	CAGSITGGRGYTF
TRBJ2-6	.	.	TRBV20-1	TGCAGTGCTAGGGCAGGGGCTGGGGCCAATGTCCTGACTTTC	CSARAGAGANVLTF
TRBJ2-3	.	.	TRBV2	TGTGCCAGCAGTATACAACCGGGGGATACGCAGTATTTT	CASSIQPGDTQYF
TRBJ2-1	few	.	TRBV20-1	TGCAGTTCACTTTGGTTGCGCAATGAGCAGTTCTTC	CSSLWLRNEQFF
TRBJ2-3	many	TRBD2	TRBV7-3	TGTGCCAGCAGTCCCGGGACTAGCGGGGGCACAGATACGCAGTATTTT	CASSPGTSGGTDTQYF
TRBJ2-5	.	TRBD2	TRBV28	TGTGCCAGCAGTTACCCCTGGGCGGGAGTGGGAGAGGAGACCCAGTACTTC	CASSYPWAGVGEETQYF
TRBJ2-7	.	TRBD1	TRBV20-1	TGCAGTGCTTGGACAGGGAACAACGAGCAGTACTTC	CSAWTGNNEQYF
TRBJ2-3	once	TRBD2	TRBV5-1	TGCGCCAGCAGCTCGGTGGGGGGGTCTACGCAGTATTTT	CASSSVGGSTQYF
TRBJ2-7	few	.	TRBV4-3	TGCGCCAGCAGCCAAGAGCACCGGGCAGGGCAAACCTACGAGCAGTACTTC	CASSQEHRAGQTYEQYF
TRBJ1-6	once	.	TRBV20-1	TGCAGTGCTAGAGATCCGATTTGGGACCCCGAAGTTTCACCCCTCCACTTT	CSARDPIWDPEVSPLHF
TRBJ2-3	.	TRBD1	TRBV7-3	TGTGCCAGCAGCTCGGGACAGGGGGGAATAGATACGCAGTATTTT	CASSSGQGGIDTQYF
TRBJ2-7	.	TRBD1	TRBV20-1	TGCAGTGCTAGGGACAGGGGGAGGCTCTACGAGCAGTACTTC	CSARDRGRLYEQYF
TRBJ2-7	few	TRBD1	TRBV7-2	TGTGCCAGCAGCTGGGGACAGCTCTACGAGCAGTACTTC	CASSWGQLYEQYF
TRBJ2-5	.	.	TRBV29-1	TGCAGCGACCCGACAGTGACCCAGTACTTC	CSDPTVTQYF
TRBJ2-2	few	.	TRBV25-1	TGTGCCAGCAGTGAAGGGGGGAGGGGGTTGGAGCTGTTTTTT	CASSEGGRGLELFF
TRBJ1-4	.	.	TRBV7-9	TGTGCCAGCAGCCCCTCAGGGGCCGGGACTGAAAAACTGTTTTTT	CASSPSGAGTEKLFF
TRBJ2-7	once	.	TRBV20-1	TGCAGTGCTAGTGGGGAATCCTACGAGCAGTACTTC	CSASGESYEQYF
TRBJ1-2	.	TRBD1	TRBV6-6	TGTGCCAGCAGCTGGACAGGGTACTATGGCTACACCTTC	CASSWTGYYGYTF
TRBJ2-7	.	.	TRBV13	TGTGCCAGCAGTCAGATCCCGGGCAGATCCTACGAGCAGTACTTC	CASSQIPGRSYEQYF
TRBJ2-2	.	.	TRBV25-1	TGTGCCAGCAGTGATTCCTCGGTAACCGGGGAGCTGTTTTTT	CASSDSSVTGELFF
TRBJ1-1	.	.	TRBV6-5	TGTGCCAGCAGTTCCGACAGTTACACTGAAGCTTTCTTT	CASSSDSYTEAFF
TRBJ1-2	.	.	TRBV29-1	TGCAGCGTTGAAGATGGGTCCACTAACTATGGCTACACCTTC	CSVEDGSTNYGYTF
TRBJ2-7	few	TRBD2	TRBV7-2	TGTGCCAGCAGCCCCCAGGGCGGGGGACCCTACGAGCAGTACTTC	CASSPQGGGPYEQYF
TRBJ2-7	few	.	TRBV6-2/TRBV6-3	TGTGCCAGCAGTTATCCCGGGCTCGCCTACGAGCAGTACTTC	CASSYPGLAYEQYF
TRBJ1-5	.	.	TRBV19	TGTGCCAGTAGTATGGCATCCTGGACCGAGCCCCAGCATTTT	CASSMASWTEPQHF
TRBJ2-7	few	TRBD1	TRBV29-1	TGCAGCGTTGAAGAGGGACAGGGGAACTACGAGCAGTACTTC	CSVEEGQGNYEQYF
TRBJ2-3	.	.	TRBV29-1	TGCAGCGTCGGGGCTAGCACAGATACGCAGTATTTT	CSVGASTDTQYF
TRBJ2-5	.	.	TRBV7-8	TGTGCCAGCAGCTTATCAGGAGGGTGGGAGACCCAGTACTTC	CASSLSGGWETQYF
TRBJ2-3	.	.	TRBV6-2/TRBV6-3	TGTGCCAGCAGTTACATCGCAGGGCGAAGCACAGATACGCAGTATTTT	CASSYIAGRSTDTQYF
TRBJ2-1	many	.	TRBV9	TGTGCCAGCAGTGTAGGGGATGAGCAGTTCTTC	CASSVGDEQFF
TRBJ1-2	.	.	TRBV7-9	TGTGCCAGCAGCAAGGATCAGGGTTTTAGAGGCTACACCTTC	CASSKDQGFRGYTF
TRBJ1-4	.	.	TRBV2	TGTGCGCTTCTACAGGGACCAACTAATGAAAAACTGTTTTTT	CALLQGPTNEKLFF
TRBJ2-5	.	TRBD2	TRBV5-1	TGCGCCAGCGCCCCAGCGGGGGAAGCTCTTAAGACCCAGTACTTC	CASAPAGEALKTQYF
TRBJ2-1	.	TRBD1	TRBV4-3	TGCGCCAGCAGCCGGGACAGGGGCTCCTACAATGAGCGGTTCTTC	CASSRDRGSYNERFF
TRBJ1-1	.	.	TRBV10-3	TGTGCCACCGGGCGTCAGGGAGGGAGAAACACTGAAGCTTTCTTT	CATGRQGGRNTEAFF
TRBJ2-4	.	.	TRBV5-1	TGCGCCAGCAGCTTGGGCAGCTTACAAAACATTCAGTACTTC	CASSLGSLQNIQYF
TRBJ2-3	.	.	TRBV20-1	TGCAGTGCTAGAGATTCGGGGGACTTCACAGATACGCAGTATTTT	CSARDSGDFTDTQYF
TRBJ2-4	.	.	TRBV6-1	TGTGCCAGCGTCCTAGCCCCAGGTGGGCAGGTCCTTTCCAAAAACATTCAGTACTTC	CASVLAPGGQVLSKNIQYF
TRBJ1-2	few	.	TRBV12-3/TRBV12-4	TGTGCCAGCAGTCCGCCGGGGGGCGTCTATGGCTACACCTTC	CASSPPGGVYGYTF
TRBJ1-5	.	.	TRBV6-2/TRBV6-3	TGTGCCAGCAGTTACGTCGGTGAATTTCAGCCCCAGCATTTT	CASSYVGEFQPQHF
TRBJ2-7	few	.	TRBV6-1	TGTGCCAGCAGCACTCGGGACCTAGCCTACGAGCAGTACTTC	CASSTRDLAYEQYF